Here is one T cell receptor beta chain with its context. The clone's antigen remains unknown. There are no base qualities to consult, and no much larger clone falls within one base. The sample comes from a study of blood T cell repertoires in COVID-19 (dated by TCRdb to 2018 to 2021). For the study in its entirety: Collaborator samples came from the United States, Italy and Spain and covered acute and convalescent phases of COVID-19. Where available, HLA class I and class II types were obtained from metadata supplied by the sample provider rather than from assay-based typing. Deeply sampled blood TCRbeta repertoires from subjects exposed to, actively infected with, or recovered from COVID-19 were included in the dataset. Samples were obtained from the ongoing ImmuneRACE study (first 160 participants) and from some 1,200 subjects provided by 6 global collaborators. The sample metadata nearly always contained a de-identified subject ID, COVID-19 status, age in years and sex. The material from the prospective study consisted of cDNA or gDNA derived from T cells, B-cell-depleted T cells, or PBMCs. The repertoires were released in a freely available public database intended as a resource for research on the immune response to SARS-CoV-2. Study-wide conclusions, independent of this receptor: Clinical and demographic metadata were provided uncurated, with the amount varying by source and participant.

Taken from cysteine to phenylalanine, the CDR3 has 13 residues. CDR3 DNA is the only sequence kept; it has 39 bases, read in frame from the first base. V loses 2 bases, J loses 2 bases, and the germline ends lie 7 bases apart. The germline V gene gives CDR1 as MNHNS and CDR2 as SASEGT. Each collaborating institution followed its own protocols to collect whole blood in K2EDTA tubes. For TCRbeta analysis, collaborators shipped samples as frozen whole blood, isolated PBMCs, or DNA extracted from either of those sample types. TCRbeta CDR3 regions were amplified from genomic DNA by means of the immunoSEQ Assay, a bias-controlled multiplex PCR. Turning to the authors' computational methods: Nucleated cell counts per sample were estimated from amplification of reference gene primers within the assay. Sequence reads were collapsed and filtered to measure the absolute abundance of every unique TCRbeta CDR3 rearrangement. Productive Simpson clonality was computed per sample as the square root of Simpson's diversity index over productive rearrangements. TCRdb's version of the immuneACCESS table is confined to in-frame rearrangements and falls short of the full clone set. An unresolved V gene accounts for under half of the shortfall where checked; the remainder is of unknown origin. That table gives V, J and clone size, and the DNA gave D and trimming. Counted in this sample were some 100,000 clones; roughly 86% of them appeared once. In total, the top ten clones hold around 10% of the sample.

The chain was built from TRBV6-1 and TRBJ2-7; a confident D gene designation cannot be given. The origin of this receptor is a man aged 45-65 years with acute or convalescent COVID-19. The sequencing input was peripheral blood. The DNA reads TGTGCCAGCAGTGAATGGGCAGCCTACGAGCAGTACTTC. Its translation is CASSEWAAYEQYF.